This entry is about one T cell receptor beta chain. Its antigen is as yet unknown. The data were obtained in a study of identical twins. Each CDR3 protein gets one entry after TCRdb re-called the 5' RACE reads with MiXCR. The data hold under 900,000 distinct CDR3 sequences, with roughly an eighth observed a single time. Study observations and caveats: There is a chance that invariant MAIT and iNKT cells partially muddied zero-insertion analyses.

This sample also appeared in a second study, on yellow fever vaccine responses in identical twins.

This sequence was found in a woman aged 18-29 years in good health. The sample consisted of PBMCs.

The DNA for the CDR3 is TGCAGTGTGCCGGCTCGAGCGGGATCCTACAATGAGCAGTTCTTC. Protein: CSVPARAGSYNEQFF. The rearrangement uses TRBV20-1 and TRBJ2-1; 7 nucleotides match TRBD2. The CDR3 covers 15 residues. Germline loops: CDR1 DFQATT, CDR2 SNEGSKA (reference sequence). V trimming: 7 bases; J trimming: 1 base; junction bases outside the gene matches: 10.